Below, 7 T cell receptor beta chains from the same sample are listed, as sequenced in a study of human T cells and chemical hapten exposure. TCRdb redid the calling of the RACE reads with MiXCR, one entry per CDR3 protein. The repertoire includes about 46,000 distinct CDR3 sequences, roughly 4% of them detected once, and approximately 1.5% sits in the top ten. Sample time point: healthy volunteer bleed at 2 weeks. Unfractionated whole blood yielded total RNA. The sequenced material came from whole blood. These receptors originate from a female donor in good health. Some clones in this sample may be carry-over from other donors' samples.

This clonotype was counted only a few times. The chain's CDR3 is CTLGGRTEAFF. CDR3 DNA: TGCACCCTGGGGGGTCGCACTGAAGCTTTCTTT. The chain employs TRBV20-1 and TRBJ1-1, with a possible D match to TRBD1 (5 bases). Germline values: CDR1 DFQATT, CDR2 SNEGSKA (reference sequence). The length of the CDR3 is 11 residues.

This clonotype was found many times. This chain links TRBV11-2 with TRBJ1-1; D is possibly TRBD1 (5 bases). This CDR3 has 13 residues. Germline CDR1 and CDR2: SGHAT and FQNNGV. V lost 1 base and J lost 7, with 10 bases in between. This CDR3 reads CASSLGGGNEAFF. In DNA, the CDR3 is TGTGCCAGCAGCTTAGGGGGGGGGAATGAAGCTTTCTTT.

In its sample, this clonotype was seen many times. This chain joins TRBV2 and TRBJ1-5; D is perhaps TRBD1 (5 bases). Trimming took 7 bases from V and 13 from J, leaving 26 bases between them. The germline CDR1 and CDR2 sequences are SNHLY and FYNNEI. CDR3 length equals 15 residues. CDR3 region: CASNENSGAPQIQHF. The CDR3 DNA follows: TGTGCCAGCAACGAAAACAGCGGGGCCCCACAAATTCAGCATTTT.

This clonotype was counted only a few times. V usage is TRBV3-1 and J usage is TRBJ2-7; 7 bases are a match to TRBD2. The J segment lost 2 bases and the V segment lost 0 bases, leaving 10 bases of the junction unmatched. Germline V gene sequence: CDR1 LGHDT, CDR2 YNNKEL (reference sequence). The CDR3 sequence is 17 residues long. The CDR3 sequence is CASSQDLSRGGAYEQYF. DNA for the CDR3: TGTGCCAGCAGCCAAGATTTATCACGCGGGGGAGCCTACGAGCAGTACTTC.

This clonotype was found many times. V gene TRBV20-1 combines with J gene TRBJ2-2; tentative D call: TRBD2 (5 bases). Between the trimmed V and J ends, which lost 0 bases and 5 bases, there was a span of 10 bases. Germline CDR1 DFQATT, CDR2 SNEGSKA (reference sequence). The length of the CDR3 is 14 residues. CDR3: CSARDRRRTGELFF. The DNA of the CDR3 is TGCAGTGCTAGAGACAGGAGGAGGACCGGGGAGCTGTTTTTT.

This clonotype was observed many times. The V and J genes are TRBV6-2 or TRBV6-3 and TRBJ2-3, with D tentatively TRBD1 (5 bases). Per germline, CDR1 MNHEY and CDR2 SVGEGT. Trimming cost V 6 bases and J 3 bases, with 25 bases left between them. This CDR3 is 18 amino acids long. CDR3 amino acids: CASSLVGADQHSTDTQYF. Written as DNA, the CDR3 is TGTGCCAGCAGCCTGGTAGGGGCGGACCAGCATTCAACAGATACGCAGTATTTT.

This clonotype is labeled as medium-sized. This chain uses TRBV29-1 with TRBJ1-2; D unresolved. The CDR3 covers 15 residues. V lost 0 bases and J lost 0, with 11 bases in between. Looked up from germline, CDR1 is SQVTM and CDR2 is ANQGSEA. CDR3 sequence: CSVEDWEGPNYGYTF. The DNA of the CDR3 is TGCAGCGTTGAAGATTGGGAGGGCCCTAACTATGGCTACACCTTC.